The rows below give T cell receptor beta chains drawn from one sample of a study of tissue T cells after allogeneic stem cell transplantation. Data came from immunoSEQ multiplex PCR; TCRdb stores just in-frame clones and leaves some out. The sample has approximately 5,800 clones, 60% to 85% seen once. Sequences were derived from blood, sampled before transplantation. The receptors originated from a man aged 35 to 70 who later had graft-versus-host disease after an allogeneic stem cell transplant. Each CDR3 is given with its conserved first and last residue. D genes are given only for firm matches. Size is omitted from some rows. Given values are once, few, many or a class for expanded clones.

v_call,d_call,j_call,clone_size,cdr3_aa,cdr3_nt
TRBV11-2,-,TRBJ2-5,-,CASSLDLWGSKETQYF,TGTGCCAGCAGCTTAGATCTGTGGGGCAGCAAAGAGACCCAGTACTTC
TRBV11-2,TRBD1,TRBJ2-3,-,CASSPGQGGTDTQYF,TGTGCCAGCAGCCCCGGACAGGGGGGGACAGATACGCAGTATTTT
TRBV18,-,TRBJ1-6,-,CASSPQNGSPLHF,TGTGCCAGCTCACCGCAAAACGGTTCACCCCTCCACTTT
TRBV19,-,TRBJ1-4,-,CASSNTGGAGKLFF,TGTGCCAGTAGTAACACGGGGGGAGCGGGAAAACTGTTTTTT
TRBV7-9,-,TRBJ2-3,-,CASSLPGAVKTQGVTQYF,TGTGCCAGCAGCCTACCGGGAGCGGTCAAGACCCAAGGAGTTACGCAGTATTTT
TRBV7-9,TRBD1,TRBJ2-3,-,CASSLGRTGLDTQYF,TGTGCCAGCAGCTTAGGCCGGACAGGGCTGGATACGCAGTATTTT
TRBV18,-,TRBJ1-4,-,CASSPSEKLFF,TGTGCCAGCTCACCAAGTGAAAAACTGTTTTTT
TRBV10-1,-,TRBJ2-1,-,CASSVGGLNEQFF,TGCGCCAGCAGTGTGGGGGGCCTCAATGAGCAGTTCTTC
TRBV7-9,-,TRBJ1-5,-,CASSPGGAGLQPQHF,TGTGCCAGCAGCCCGGGGGGGGCTGGGTTGCAGCCCCAGCATTTT
TRBV27,-,TRBJ2-1,-,CASSGWGGNYNEQFF,TGTGCCAGCAGCGGTTGGGGCGGGAACTACAATGAGCAGTTCTTC
TRBV19,-,TRBJ1-1,-,CASSIWRTAKNTEAFF,TGTGCCAGTAGTATATGGAGGACAGCTAAGAACACTGAAGCTTTCTTT
TRBV9,-,TRBJ2-1,-,CASGTNEQFF,TGTGCCAGCGGAACCAATGAGCAGTTCTTC
TRBV11-3,TRBD1,TRBJ2-7,-,CASSPGRQGAYEQYF,TGTGCCAGCAGCCCCGGTCGGCAGGGGGCTTACGAGCAGTACTTC
TRBV27,TRBD2,TRBJ2-2,-,CASSLSSGRVWELFF,TGTGCCAGCAGTTTATCGAGCGGGAGGGTATGGGAGCTGTTTTTT
TRBV4-2,-,TRBJ2-2,once,CASSQSFSGGDTGELFF,TGTGCCAGCAGCCAATCTTTTAGTGGCGGAGACACCGGGGAGCTGTTTTTT
TRBV30,-,TRBJ1-5,-,CAWTNAGGPQHF,TGTGCCTGGACTAACGCGGGGGGGCCCCAGCATTTT
TRBV9,TRBD1,TRBJ1-3,once,CASSAGQVDAGNTIYF,TGTGCCAGCAGCGCGGGACAGGTCGACGCAGGAAACACCATATATTTT
TRBV19,-,TRBJ2-1,-,CASSTTGYNEQFF,TGTGCCAGTAGTACGACAGGTTACAATGAGCAGTTCTTC
TRBV28,-,TRBJ2-7,-,CANSLSGYYEQYF,TGTGCCAACAGTCTCTCCGGCTACTACGAGCAGTACTTC
TRBV28,-,TRBJ1-3,-,CASWGGPLSGNTIYF,TGTGCCAGTTGGGGGGGCCCCTTATCTGGAAACACCATATATTTT
TRBV6-5,-,TRBJ1-5,-,CASIGEIRQPQHF,TGTGCCAGCATCGGGGAGATTAGGCAGCCCCAGCATTTT
TRBV5-1,-,TRBJ1-4,few,CASRPRGATNEKLFF,TGCGCCAGCAGACCCCGAGGGGCAACTAATGAAAAACTGTTTTTT
TRBV6-5,TRBD1,TRBJ1-4,-,CASSYSTGVHNEKLFF,TGTGCCAGCAGTTACTCCACAGGGGTACATAATGAAAAACTGTTTTTT
TRBV5-4,TRBD1,TRBJ1-2,-,CASSLVRGRGAVYGYTF,TGTGCCAGCAGCTTGGTCAGGGGGAGAGGAGCGGTCTATGGCTACACCTTC
TRBV7-9,-,TRBJ2-3,-,CASSQHLGDRTDTQYF,TGTGCCAGCAGCCAACATCTAGGGGATCGCACAGATACGCAGTATTTT
TRBV12-5,-,TRBJ2-7,-,CASGFQGGREQYF,TGTGCTAGTGGTTTTCAAGGGGGGCGCGAGCAGTACTTC
TRBV5-4,-,TRBJ1-1,-,CASSLQGGSEAFF,TGTGCCAGCAGCTTACAGGGAGGATCTGAAGCTTTCTTT
TRBV18,-,TRBJ1-4,-,CATLPDRTEKLFF,TGTGCCACCCTTCCTGACAGGACGGAAAAACTGTTTTTT
TRBV9,-,TRBJ1-4,-,CASSLRGDVWEKLFF,TGTGCCAGCAGTCTCCGGGGGGACGTATGGGAAAAACTGTTTTTT
TRBV19,-,TRBJ1-2,-,CASSIDGGTGGSYGYTF,TGTGCCAGTAGTATAGATGGTGGCACTGGCGGAAGCTATGGCTACACCTTC
TRBV18,-,TRBJ2-3,-,CASSLGSTDTQYF,TGTGCCAGCTCACTAGGCAGCACAGATACGCAGTATTTT
TRBV6-6,TRBD2,TRBJ2-1,-,CASSLPGSGRGNEQFF,TGTGCCAGCAGCCTACCCGGTAGCGGGAGGGGAAATGAGCAGTTCTTC
TRBV11-3,-,TRBJ1-2,-,CASCRGLLRGYTF,TGTGCCAGCTGCAGGGGACTACTTCGTGGCTACACCTTC
TRBV24-1,-,TRBJ1-2,-,CATSRGTNYGYTF,TGTGCCACCTCCAGGGGCACCAACTATGGCTACACCTTC
TRBV24-1,-,TRBJ2-1,once,CATSDGTASSYNEQFF,TGTGCCACCAGTGATGGGACCGCGAGCTCCTACAATGAGCAGTTCTTC
TRBV7-9,-,TRBJ2-5,-,CASSSTEQETQYF,TGTGCCAGCAGCTCTACAGAGCAAGAGACCCAGTACTTC
TRBV27,-,TRBJ1-2,-,CASSPNRVYYGYTF,TGTGCCAGCAGTCCGAATAGGGTTTACTATGGCTACACCTTC
TRBV14,TRBD2,TRBJ2-3,-,CASSQDSGTSSYTDTQYF,TGTGCCAGCAGCCAAGATAGTGGGACTAGCAGCTACACAGATACGCAGTATTTT
TRBV12-5,TRBD1,TRBJ2-2,-,CASGPDRGNTGELFF,TGTGCTAGTGGACCAGACAGGGGTAACACCGGGGAGCTGTTTTTT
TRBV7-8,TRBD1,TRBJ1-3,-,CASTDRAGNTIYF,TGTGCCAGCACCGACAGGGCTGGAAACACCATATATTTT
TRBV3-1/TRBV3-2,TRBD2,TRBJ2-5,-,CASSGRGPETQYF,TGTGCCAGCAGCGGGAGGGGCCCAGAGACCCAGTACTTC
TRBV6-6,-,TRBJ1-3,-,CASSSQITSGNTIYF,TGTGCCAGCAGTTCACAGATAACTTCTGGAAACACCATATATTTT
TRBV19,TRBD2,TRBJ2-1,-,CASSIRGAGGAGNEQFF,TGTGCCAGTAGTATTCGGGGCGCGGGGGGAGCTGGGAATGAGCAGTTCTTC
TRBV19,TRBD1,TRBJ2-1,-,CATLSPGQGYGSSYNEQFF,TGTGCCACCCTTTCCCCGGGACAGGGATATGGAAGCTCCTACAATGAGCAGTTCTTC
TRBV6-5,-,TRBJ1-3,-,CASRGPLSSGNTIYF,TGTGCCAGCAGGGGGCCTCTAAGCTCTGGAAACACCATATATTTT
TRBV5-1,TRBD2,TRBJ2-5,-,CASSSKPAAGEETQYF,TGCGCCAGCAGCTCGAAACCCGCAGCGGGAGAAGAGACCCAGTACTTC
TRBV3-1/TRBV3-2,-,TRBJ2-7,-,CASSPSRGDKDSYEQYF,TGTGCCAGCAGCCCCTCCAGGGGCGACAAAGACTCCTACGAGCAGTACTTC
TRBV7-8,TRBD1,TRBJ1-5,few,CASSLSGQGLISNQPQHF,TGTGCCAGCAGCTTATCGGGACAGGGGCTCATTAGCAATCAGCCCCAGCATTTT